These 8 T cell receptor beta chains were sequenced from one sample in a study of blood T cell repertoires in COVID-19. Using immunoSEQ multiplex PCR, the repertoire was profiled, and TCRdb retains in-frame clones only, with some absent. Found here are 130,000 to 150,000 clones, 84% of them singletons; the top ten hold 30% to 45%. The sample was peripheral blood. The receptors here all came from a human donor in a cohort sampled during active COVID-19.

This rearrangement joins TRBV3-1 (or the pseudogene TRBV3-2) to TRBJ2-3; 7 bases are shared with TRBD2. The CDR3 covers 17 residues. The J segment lost 2 bases and the V segment lost 0 bases, leaving 8 bases of the junction unmatched. Germline values: CDR1 LGHDT, CDR2 YNNKEL (reference sequence). This chain's CDR3 is CASSQEGGTLPTDTQYF. CDR3 sequence (DNA): TGTGCCAGCAGCCAAGAGGGAGGGACGCTCCCCACAGATACGCAGTATTTT.

The rearrangement joins TRBV19 to TRBJ1-2; perhaps TRBD1 as D (6 bases). V was pared by 8 bases and J by 3 bases, with 10 bases between. Germline V CDR1 and CDR2: LNHDA, SQIVND (reference sequence). CDR3 length: 12 residues. The CDR3 reads CASSSGDYGYTF. The CDR3 nucleotides read TGTGCCAGTTCATCAGGGGACTATGGCTACACCTTC.

The chain uses TRBV5-4 and TRBJ1-3; D not resolved. The germline CDR1 and CDR2 sequences are SGHNT and YYREEE (reference sequence). This CDR3 is built from 15 residues. The V end was cut by 3 bases, the J end by 0 bases, with 10 bases between. In DNA, the CDR3 is TGTGCCAGCAGCTCCCCAGTCAGCTCTGGAAACACCATATATTTT. Translating it yields CASSSPVSSGNTIYF.

This clone was counted a few times. The rearrangement links TRBV7-2 to TRBJ1-2, with 8 bases that match TRBD1. Germline V lookup: CDR1 SGHTA, CDR2 FQGNSA. This CDR3 has 14 amino acids. Trimming removed 5 bases from V and 6 bases from J; junction bases left unmatched: 8. The CDR3 nucleotides are TGTGCCAGCAGCGCACGACAGGGGATGGATGGCTACACCTTC. Protein product: CASSARQGMDGYTF.

The gene calls are TRBV6-5 and TRBJ1-2; 7 bases fit TRBD1. This CDR3 comprises 14 residues. V shed 2 bases, J shed 3 bases, and the junction held 3 bases outside the gene matches. Germline V gives CDR1 MNHEY, CDR2 SVGAGI. The CDR3 sequence is CASSYGRGDYGYTF. CDR3 bases: TGTGCCAGCAGTTACGGCAGGGGGGACTATGGCTACACCTTC.

This chain's CDR3 is CASSLIPQDSTLGAFF. The CDR3 DNA reads as TGTGCCAGCAGTCTTATCCCCCAAGACAGTACCTTGGGCGCTTTCTTT. V is TRBV27 and J is TRBJ1-1; tentative D call: TRBD1 (5 bases). This CDR3 spans 16 amino acids. CDR1 is MNHEY, CDR2 SMNVEV, per germline (reference sequence). The ends were cut back, 5 bases at V and 11 bases at J, with 27 bases in the middle.

V and J are TRBV18 and TRBJ1-1; 7 nucleotides align to TRBD1. J lost 4 bases, V lost 2 bases, and 1 base had no gene match. The germline CDR1 and CDR2 sequences are KGHSH and LQKENI. The CDR3 is 13 amino acids. CDR3 DNA sequence: TGTGCCAGCTCACCAGACAGGGCCACTGAAGCTTTCTTT. Translation: CASSPDRATEAFF.

This chain uses TRBV29-1 with TRBJ2-6, with TRBD1 identical over 9 bases. CDR1 and CDR2 from the germline V gene are SQVTM and ANQGSEA. The CDR3 loop spans 16 amino acids. V lost 3 bases to trimming and J lost 3 bases; unmatched junction nucleotides: 6. The CDR3 protein is CSVEGQGGGGANVLTF. The CDR3 nucleotides read TGCAGCGTTGAGGGACAGGGCGGCGGTGGGGCCAACGTCCTGACTTTC.